This T cell receptor (beta chain) was observed in a study of shared clonotypes between healthy human individuals. Only in-frame clones appear in the TCRdb table, and some are missing; sequencing was by immunoSEQ multiplex PCR. The sample has 1,500,000 or so clones; around 97% are singletons. Recent vaccinations or acute infections were absent in the healthy HIV-negative adult donors. Looked up from germline, CDR1 is MDHEN and CDR2 is SYDVKM. Trimming stripped 4 bases from V and 7 bases from J, with 19 bases between. This CDR3 is built from 15 residues. Study-level points and caveats: Generally, estimated richness proved larger in naive subsets than it did in memory subsets.

With respect to this clone: Its cognate antigen is unknown.

This clonotype was sampled from a man aged 25-45 years in good health. The chain carries TRBV28 and TRBJ1-2, with TRBD1 as a possible D gene (6 bases). The source material was naive CD4+ T cells sorted from blood. Subset of the sample: CD45RA+ positively selected. This CDR3 reads CASSYDQGTWSGYTF. The CDR3 coding sequence is TGTGCCAGCAGTTACGACCAGGGGACTTGGAGTGGCTACACCTTC.